The 10 T cell receptor beta chains reported below all come from one sample, sequenced in a study of long-term antiretroviral therapy in people with HIV. An immunoSEQ assay, version v3.0, was performed at survey level. Clones were sequenced by immunoSEQ multiplex PCR, and TCRdb holds only the in-frame ones, with some missing. The sample lists 23,000 or so clones, approximately 80% occurring once. The sequences come from unsorted PBMCs, collected 0.3 years after starting antiretroviral therapy. The receptors derive from a man aged 50 to 59 with HIV.

V is TRBV10-3 and J is TRBJ2-1, with no clear D. CDR1 and CDR2 from the germline V gene are ENHRY and SYGVKD. This CDR3 is 16 amino acids long. With 6 bases removed from V and 5 bases from J, the gap between germline ends came to 20 bases. The CDR3 loop reads CAIRGDSPPLDNEQFF. The CDR3 bases are TGTGCCATCAGGGGTGACTCACCCCCCCTTGACAATGAGCAGTTCTTC.

This chain uses TRBV19 with TRBJ1-3; D might be TRBD1 (6 bases). The CDR3 covers 14 residues. Germline V gene lookup returns CDR1 LNHDA and CDR2 SQIVND (reference sequence). Trimming pared 7 bases from V and 2 bases from J, leaving 12 bases between. The CDR3 bases are TGTGCCAGTACCCCACAGGGCGCTGGAAACACCATATATTTT. It translates to CASTPQGAGNTIYF. Full variable domain (rest looked up from reference TRBV19 and TRBJ1-3): DGGITQSPKYLFRKEGQNVTLSCEQNLNHDAMYWYRQDPGQGLRLIYYSQIVNDFQKGDIAEGYSVSREKKESFPLTVTSAQKNPTAFYLCASTPQGAGNTIYFGEGSWLTVV.

This chain links TRBV4-3 with TRBJ2-5; TRBD2 aligns across 9 bases. The CDR3 has 15 residues. From germline, CDR1 is LGHNA and CDR2 YSLEER. J gave up 2 bases and V 1 base, and 2 bases lay outside the gene matches. The CDR3 sequence is CASSQVAGVQETQYF. The CDR3, as DNA: TGCGCCAGCAGCCAAGTAGCGGGGGTACAAGAGACCCAGTACTTC.

The CDR3 protein is CASSQGGQGTLQETQYF. In DNA, the CDR3 is TGTGCCAGCAGCCAAGGGGGGCAGGGGACTCTCCAAGAGACCCAGTACTTC. The chain recombines TRBV5-5 with TRBJ2-5; possibly TRBD1 or TRBD2 for D (6 bases each). This CDR3 comprises 17 residues. Germline-derived CDR1 and CDR2 are SGHKS and YYEKEE (reference sequence). V gave up 4 bases and J gave up 1 base, with 20 bases separating them.

The V and J genes are TRBV15 and TRBJ2-2; TRBD1 matches at 9 bases. V lost 1 base, J lost 6 bases, and 6 bases stayed unmatched. Germline V gene data show CDR1 as LNHNV and CDR2 as YYDKDF (reference sequence). CDR3 size: 16 residues. The CDR3 region has the DNA TGTGCCACCAGCAGAGTTCACAGGGGGCTTTCCGGGGAGCTGTTTTTT. As protein: CATSRVHRGLSGELFF. Together with reference TRBV15 and TRBJ2-2, the CDR3 gives the full variable domain: DAMVIQNPRYQVTQFGKPVTLSCSQTLNHNVMYWYQQKSSQAPKLLFHYYDKDFNNEADTPDNFQSRRPNTSFCFLDIRSPGLGDTAMYLCATSRVHRGLSGELFFGEGSRLTVL.

This sequence joins TRBV4-3 and TRBJ1-1; D gene unclear. The CDR3 is 17 residues long. V was cut by 0 bases and J by 1 base, with 15 bases left in between. The germline V gene encodes CDR1 LGHNA and CDR2 YSLEER. CDR3 in amino acids: CASSQDLWWQQNTEAFF. The CDR3 nucleotides are TGCGCCAGCAGCCAAGATCTTTGGTGGCAGCAGAACACTGAAGCTTTCTTT.

The chain links TRBV15 to TRBJ1-3; D is unresolved. CDR1 is LNHNV and CDR2 is YYDKDF in the germline V gene (reference sequence). This CDR3 spans 13 amino acids. Trimming took off 3 bases at V and 4 bases at J, with 7 bases between the two ends. The CDR3 here is CATSSPQGNTIYF. The CDR3 region has the DNA TGTGCCACCAGCAGTCCTCAGGGAAACACCATATATTTT.

This rearrangement joins TRBV28 to TRBJ2-7; 7 bases align to TRBD2. The CDR3 contains 14 residues. The J segment lost 6 bases and the V segment lost 5 bases, leaving 10 bases of the junction unmatched. Germline values: CDR1 MDHEN, CDR2 SYDVKM. The CDR3 DNA sequence: TGTGCCAGCAGTCCCGGACTAGTCGTTAGCGAGCAGTACTTC. Translating it yields CASSPGLVVSEQYF.

This clone appeared once. The chain couples TRBV27 to TRBJ1-5; 9 positions agree with TRBD1. V lost 8 bases, J lost 6 bases, and 11 bases stayed unmatched. Germline-derived CDR1 and CDR2 are MNHEY and SMNVEV (reference sequence). There are 15 residues in the CDR3. The CDR3 region is CASCYLTGGFQPQHF. The CDR3 DNA reads TGTGCCAGCTGCTACCTCACAGGGGGCTTTCAGCCCCAGCATTTT.

This clone was seen more than once but under ten times. The chain combines TRBV6-1 with TRBJ1-2, with 7 bases identical to TRBD1. Germline V CDR1 and CDR2: MNHNS, SASEGT. The CDR3 has 16 residues. J lost 1 base, V lost 0 bases, and 5 bases had no gene match. In nucleotides, the CDR3 is TGTGCCAGCAGTGAAGCGCGGCAGGGGGATAACTATGGCTACACCTTC. As protein: CASSEARQGDNYGYTF.